This record looks at one T cell receptor (beta chain) sequence and its context. The antigen is undetermined. Expressed TCRB transcripts were sequenced because the entire RNA isolate underwent reverse transcription. Clones were read by immunoSEQ multiplex PCR, and TCRdb kept only the in-frame ones, dropping some. The data show about 370,000 clones, with about 10% seen just once and roughly 0.54% held by the top ten. This record comes from a study of beta chain features in type 1 diabetes. The study, taken as a whole, reports: VDJ junctions sequenced from type 1 diabetes patients showed fewer insertions and more deletions. TCRB CDR3 length was moderately but significantly reduced in all four CD4+ subsets of Type 1 diabetes patients.

The V gene's germline CDR1 is SGHTA and CDR2 FQGNSA. The CDR3 is 14 residues long. V dropped 5 bases and J dropped 3 bases, with 14 bases sitting between them. The sequenced material came from central memory CD4+ T cells from blood. This receptor was taken from a man aged 30 to 39 with type 1 diabetes. The rearrangement joins TRBV7-2 to TRBJ2-7; a possible D gene is TRBD1 (6 bases). CDR3 DNA: TGTGCCAGCAGCGTCGCCGGGACAAACTACGAGCAGTACTTC. Residues: CASSVAGTNYEQYF. Full variable domain (missing parts from reference TRBV7-2 and TRBJ2-7): GAGVSQSPSNKVTEKGKDVELRCDPISGHTALYWYRQSLGQGLEFLIYFQGNSAPDKSGLPSDRFSAERTGGSVSTLTIQRTQQEDSAVYLCASSVAGTNYEQYFGPGTRLTVT.